The following is a T cell receptor beta chain sequence with its context. CDR1 and CDR2 from the germline V gene are SGHRS and YFSETQ. This CDR3 is built from 13 residues. After removal of 4 bases from V and 3 bases from J, the junction contained 3 bases not matched to a gene. The sample is drawn from a study of blood T cell repertoires in COVID-19. The wider study: Samples representing acute and convalescent COVID-19 were sourced from the United States, Italy and Spain.

Original analysis: Estimated nucleated cell counts came from reference gene primer amplification. The table came from immunoSEQ multiplex PCR; TCRdb's copy has only in-frame clones and leaves some out. V and J calls and clone size follow that table, whereas D and trimming were derived from the DNA. The sample lists 40,000 to 50,000 clones; roughly four fifths were seen once. This rearrangement joins TRBV5-1 to TRBJ1-1, with 7 bases that match TRBD1. Material for sequencing was peripheral blood. The origin of this receptor is an elderly woman with acute or convalescent COVID-19. The CDR3 region has the DNA TGCGCCAGCAGCCCCACAGGGGACACTGAAGCTTTCTTT. It is translated as CASSPTGDTEAFF.